Detailed here is one T cell receptor beta chain. Antigen: not known. The CDR3 contains 14 residues. CDR1 is SGHRS and CDR2 is YFSETQ in the germline V gene. The germline V and J ends were trimmed by 0 bases and 2 bases, with 5 bases remaining between them. The data originate from a study of cytomegalovirus exposure and HLA in healthy donors. Study observations and caveats: At a 0.05 false discovery rate, a later analysis found some 18,000 TCR beta sequences to be associated with HLA alleles.

This PCR relied on a set of 60 Vbeta primers and 13 Jbeta primers. Produced via immunoSEQ multiplex PCR; TCRdb's table is partial and in-frame only. The table records 85,000 to 120,000 clones, around 68% of them present only once. The material sequenced was PBMCs. This chain connects TRBV5-1 to TRBJ1-4, with D maybe TRBD1 (5 bases). This sequence originates from a human donor in good health. The CDR3 sequence: CASSLGGTNEKLFF. Here the CDR3 DNA reads TGCGCCAGCAGCTTGGGGGGCACTAATGAAAAACTGTTTTTT.